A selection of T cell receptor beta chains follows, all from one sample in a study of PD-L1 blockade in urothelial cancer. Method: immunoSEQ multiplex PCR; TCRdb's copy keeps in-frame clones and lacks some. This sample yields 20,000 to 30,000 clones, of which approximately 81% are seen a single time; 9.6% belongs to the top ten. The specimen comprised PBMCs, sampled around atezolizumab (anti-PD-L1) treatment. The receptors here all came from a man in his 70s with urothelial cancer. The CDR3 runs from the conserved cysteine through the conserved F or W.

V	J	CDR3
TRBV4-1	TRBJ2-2	CASSQTSTGETGELFF
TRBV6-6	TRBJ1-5	CASSYSKPNSNQPQHF
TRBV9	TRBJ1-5	CASSSGQGLSNQPQHF
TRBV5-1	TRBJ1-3	CASSLAGTASGNTIYF
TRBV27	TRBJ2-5	CASSGDRQETQYF
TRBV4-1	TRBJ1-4	CASSQVGQGNEKLFF
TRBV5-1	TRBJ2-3	CASSSTGGSTDTQYF
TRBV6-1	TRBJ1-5	CASSGQWGNQPQHF
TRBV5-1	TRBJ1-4	CASSSGTGPHEKLFF
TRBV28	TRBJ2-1	CASSSLTKREDGEQFF
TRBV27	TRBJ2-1	CASSFSAGEQFF